Listed here is a single TCR beta chain. CDR3 size: 13 residues. Germline loops: CDR1 MDHEN, CDR2 SYDVKM. The J segment lost 8 bases and the V segment lost 7 bases, leaving 10 bases of the junction unmatched. Healthy bone marrow donors formed the donor group. These data belong to a study of cytomegalovirus exposure and HLA in healthy donors. The PCR ran on 60 Vbeta and 13 Jbeta primers. Using immunoSEQ multiplex PCR, the repertoire was profiled, and TCRdb retains in-frame clones only, with some absent. Its table records around 50,000 clones. The sequence came from a woman in her twenties or thirties in good health and CMV-seropositive. The source material was PBMCs. V and J are TRBV28 and TRBJ1-2, with 7 bases fitting TRBD1. The CDR3 loop is CASTYDRVGGYTF. The CDR3 DNA reads TGTGCCAGCACCTATGACAGGGTCGGCGGCTACACCTTC.